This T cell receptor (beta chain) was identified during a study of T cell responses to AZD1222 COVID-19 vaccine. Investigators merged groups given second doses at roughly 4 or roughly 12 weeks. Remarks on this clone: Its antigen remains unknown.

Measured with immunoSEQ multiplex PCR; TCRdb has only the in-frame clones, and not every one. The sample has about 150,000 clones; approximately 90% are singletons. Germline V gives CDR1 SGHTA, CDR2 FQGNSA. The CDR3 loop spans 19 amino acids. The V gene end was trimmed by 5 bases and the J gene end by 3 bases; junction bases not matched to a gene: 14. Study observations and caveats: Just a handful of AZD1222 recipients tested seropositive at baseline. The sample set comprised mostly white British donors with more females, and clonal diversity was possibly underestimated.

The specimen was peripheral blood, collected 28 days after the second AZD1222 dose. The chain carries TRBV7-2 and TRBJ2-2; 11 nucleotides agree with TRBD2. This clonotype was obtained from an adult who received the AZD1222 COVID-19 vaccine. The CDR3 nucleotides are TGTGCCAGCAGCCCCCTCCCCACGGGACTAGCGGATCACACCGGGGAGCTGTTTTTT. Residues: CASSPLPTGLADHTGELFF.